This T cell receptor beta chain is from a study of human CD8 memory T cell subsets. Whole-study findings and limits: Estimation by Chao1 suggested that stem-like memory T cells had more diversity than did precursor exhausted T cells. The study found similarly high diversity in stem-like memory and precursor exhausted T cells, unlike effector memory cells. Stem-like memory T cell repertoires barely overlapped those of precursor exhausted T cells.

From healthy donors, buffy coats were the source of the PBMC. On this clonotype: What it binds is unknown.

Germline V gene sequence: CDR1 DFQATT, CDR2 SNEGSKA (reference sequence). This CDR3 spans 17 amino acids. Sequencing libraries of TCR beta were made by UMI-labeled 5' RACE. TCRdb reprocessed the 5' RACE reads and keeps a single row for each CDR3 protein, giving no DNA. The table for this sample gives about 10,000 distinct CDR3 sequences. The V and J genes are TRBV20-1 and TRBJ1-4; TCRdb's D gene call, TRBD1, goes unchecked for lack of DNA. This TCR derives from a human donor in good health. The material sequenced was CD8+ T cells from PBMCs. This chain's CDR3 is CSARDPTAFLANEKLFF.